This T cell receptor beta chain was observed in a study of OX40 agonist ivuxolimab in advanced cancers. As for the study in general: Partial responses were achieved by three patients, of whom one had hepatocellular carcinoma and two had cutaneous melanoma.

Blood got drawn at baseline, again on cycle 4 day 1, and then on cycle 7 day 1. Sequenced by immunoSEQ multiplex PCR; TCRdb stores in-frame clones only, minus some. The data show about 72,000 clones, with around 91% seen just once and under 1% held by the top ten. Overall study findings and caveats: In general, CD8+ T cells held more expanded clones than CD4+ did, on average. The study found among the lowest clonal expansion in partial responders at 0.1-3.0 mg/kg.

CDR3 length: 14 amino acids. Germline assignment: CDR1 SGHNT and CDR2 YYREEE (reference sequence). To note about this clone: The antigen is unknown.

This clonotype was sampled from an adult with an advanced solid tumor such as melanoma, head and neck, liver or kidney cancer. The chain employs TRBV5-4 and TRBJ2-5; weak D call: TRBD1 (6 bases). The J call is uncertain, as TRBJ2-7 better fits the DNA end. The material was CD4+ or CD8+ T cells sorted from blood, obtained in a trial of the OX40 agonist ivuxolimab. CDR3 residues: CASSLLEGGYEQYF. The CDR3 DNA sequence: TGTGCCAGCAGCTTGTTGGAAGGGGGCTACGAGCAGTACTTC.